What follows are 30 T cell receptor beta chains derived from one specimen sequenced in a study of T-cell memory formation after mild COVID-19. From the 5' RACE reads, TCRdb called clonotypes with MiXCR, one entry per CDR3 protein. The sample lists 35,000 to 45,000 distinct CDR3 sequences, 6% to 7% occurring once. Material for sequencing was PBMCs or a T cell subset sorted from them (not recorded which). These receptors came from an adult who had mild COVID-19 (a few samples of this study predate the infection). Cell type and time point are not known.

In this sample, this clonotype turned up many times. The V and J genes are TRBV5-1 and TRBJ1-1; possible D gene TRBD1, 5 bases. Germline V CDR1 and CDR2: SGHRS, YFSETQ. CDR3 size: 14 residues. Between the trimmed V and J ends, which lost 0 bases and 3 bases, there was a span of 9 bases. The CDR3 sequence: CASSLDRSDTEAFF. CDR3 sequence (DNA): TGCGCCAGCAGCTTGGACAGGTCGGACACTGAAGCTTTCTTT.

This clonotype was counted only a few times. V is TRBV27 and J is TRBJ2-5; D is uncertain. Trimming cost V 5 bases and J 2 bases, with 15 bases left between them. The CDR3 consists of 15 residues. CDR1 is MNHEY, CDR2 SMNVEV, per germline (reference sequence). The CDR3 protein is CASSRRTERQETQYF. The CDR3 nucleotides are TGTGCCAGCAGTCGACGAACAGAGAGGCAAGAGACCCAGTACTTC.

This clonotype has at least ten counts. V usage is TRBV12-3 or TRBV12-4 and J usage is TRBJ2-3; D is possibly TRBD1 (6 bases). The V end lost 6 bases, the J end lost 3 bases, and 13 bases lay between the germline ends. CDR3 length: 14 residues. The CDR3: CASSYREITDTQYF. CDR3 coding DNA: TGTGCCAGCAGCTACAGGGAGATTACAGATACGCAGTATTTT.

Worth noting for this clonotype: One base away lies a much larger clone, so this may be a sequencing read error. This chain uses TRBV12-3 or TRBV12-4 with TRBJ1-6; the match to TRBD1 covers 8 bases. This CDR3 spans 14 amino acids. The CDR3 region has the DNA TGTGACAGCAGGCCAGGGGGCCGGAATTCACCCCTCCACTTT. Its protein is CDSRPGGRNSPLHF.

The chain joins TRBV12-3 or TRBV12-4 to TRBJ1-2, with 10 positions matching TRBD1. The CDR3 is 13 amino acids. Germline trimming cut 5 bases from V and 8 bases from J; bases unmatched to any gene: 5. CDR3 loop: CASSRDRGMGYTF. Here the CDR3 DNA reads TGTGCCAGCAGTAGGGACAGGGGTATGGGCTACACCTTC.

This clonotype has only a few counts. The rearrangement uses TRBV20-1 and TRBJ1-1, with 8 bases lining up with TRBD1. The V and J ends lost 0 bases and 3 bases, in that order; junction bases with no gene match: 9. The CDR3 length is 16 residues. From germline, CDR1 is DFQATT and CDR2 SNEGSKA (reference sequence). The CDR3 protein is CSARDLLTGADTEAFF. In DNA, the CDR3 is TGCAGTGCTAGAGATCTCCTGACAGGGGCCGACACTGAAGCTTTCTTT.

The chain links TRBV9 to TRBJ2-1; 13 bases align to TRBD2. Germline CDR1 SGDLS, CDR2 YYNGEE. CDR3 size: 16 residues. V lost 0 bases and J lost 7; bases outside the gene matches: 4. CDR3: CASSVVGLAGVNEQFF. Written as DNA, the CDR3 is TGTGCCAGCAGCGTAGTCGGACTAGCGGGAGTTAATGAGCAGTTCTTC.

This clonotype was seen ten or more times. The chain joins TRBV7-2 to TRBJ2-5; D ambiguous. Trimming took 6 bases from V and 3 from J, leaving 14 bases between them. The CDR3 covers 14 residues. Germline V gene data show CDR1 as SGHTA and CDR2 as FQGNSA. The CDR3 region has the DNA TGTGCCAGCAGTCCCCAGCCTTTCAAAGAGACCCAGTACTTC. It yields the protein CASSPQPFKETQYF. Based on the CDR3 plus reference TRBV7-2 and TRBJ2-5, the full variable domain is GAGVSQSPSNKVTEKGKDVELRCDPISGHTALYWYRQSLGQGLEFLIYFQGNSAPDKSGLPSDRFSAERTGGSVSTLTIQRTQQEDSAVYLCASSPQPFKETQYFGPGTRLLVL.

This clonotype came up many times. The CDR3 coding sequence is TGTGCCAGCAGCCCGGGGACTAGCGGCCCCGGGGAGCTGTTTTTT. It is translated as CASSPGTSGPGELFF. This chain joins TRBV7-2 and TRBJ2-2; 11 bases are a match to TRBD2. The CDR3 runs to 15 residues. Trimming removed 5 bases from V and 6 bases from J; junction bases left unmatched: 5. Germline CDR1 SGHTA, CDR2 FQGNSA.

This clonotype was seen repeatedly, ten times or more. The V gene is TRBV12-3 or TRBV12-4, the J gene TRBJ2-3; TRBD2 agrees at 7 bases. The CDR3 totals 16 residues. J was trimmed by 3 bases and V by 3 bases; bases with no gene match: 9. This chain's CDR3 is CASSFLGGSRTDTQYF. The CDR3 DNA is TGTGCCAGCAGTTTTTTGGGCGGGAGTCGGACAGATACGCAGTATTTT.

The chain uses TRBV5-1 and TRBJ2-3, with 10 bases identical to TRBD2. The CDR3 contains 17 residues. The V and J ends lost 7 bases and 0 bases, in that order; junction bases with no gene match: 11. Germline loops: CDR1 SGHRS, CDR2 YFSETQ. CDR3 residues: CASAAVSGGASTDTQYF. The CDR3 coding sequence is TGCGCCAGCGCCGCGGTAAGCGGGGGGGCGAGCACAGATACGCAGTATTTT.

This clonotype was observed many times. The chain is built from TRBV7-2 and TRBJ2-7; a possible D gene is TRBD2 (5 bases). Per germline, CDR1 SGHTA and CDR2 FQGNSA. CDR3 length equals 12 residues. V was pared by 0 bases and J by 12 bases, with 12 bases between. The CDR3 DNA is TGTGCCAGCAGCTTAGCGGGATCAGGACTGTACTTC. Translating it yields CASSLAGSGLYF.

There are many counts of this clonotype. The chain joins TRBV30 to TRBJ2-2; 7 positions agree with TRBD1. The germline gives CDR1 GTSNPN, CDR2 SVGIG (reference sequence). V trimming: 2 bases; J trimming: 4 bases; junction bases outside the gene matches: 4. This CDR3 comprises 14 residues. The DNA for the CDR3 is TGTGCCTGGAGTTGGGGACAGCCCACCGGGGAGCTGTTTTTT. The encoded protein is CAWSWGQPTGELFF.

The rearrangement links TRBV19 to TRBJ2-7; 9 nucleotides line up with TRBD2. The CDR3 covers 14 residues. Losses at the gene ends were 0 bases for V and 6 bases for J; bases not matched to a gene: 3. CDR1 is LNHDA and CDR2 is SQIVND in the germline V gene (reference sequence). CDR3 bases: TGTGCCAGTAGTATAGACCTAGCGGGAACCGAGCAGTACTTC. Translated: CASSIDLAGTEQYF.

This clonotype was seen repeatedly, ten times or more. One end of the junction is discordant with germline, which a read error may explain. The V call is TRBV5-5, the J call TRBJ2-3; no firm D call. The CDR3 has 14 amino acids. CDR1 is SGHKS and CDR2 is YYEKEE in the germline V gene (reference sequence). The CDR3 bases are TGTGCCAGCAGCCAAGGACCTACTAAAGATGCGCAGTATTTT. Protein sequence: CASSQGPTKDAQYF.

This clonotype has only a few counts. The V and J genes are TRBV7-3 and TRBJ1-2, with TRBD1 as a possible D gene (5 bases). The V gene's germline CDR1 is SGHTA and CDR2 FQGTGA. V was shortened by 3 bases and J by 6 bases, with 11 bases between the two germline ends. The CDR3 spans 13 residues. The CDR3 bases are TGTGCCAGCAGCTTCGGCGGGGGGAATGGCTACACCTTC. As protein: CASSFGGGNGYTF.

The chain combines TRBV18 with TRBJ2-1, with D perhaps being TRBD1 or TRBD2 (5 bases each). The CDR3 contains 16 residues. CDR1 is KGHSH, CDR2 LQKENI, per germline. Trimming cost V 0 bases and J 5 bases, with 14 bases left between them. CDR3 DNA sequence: TGTGCCAGCTCACCACCCCCCAGCGGACACAACAATGAGCAGTTCTTC. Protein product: CASSPPPSGHNNEQFF.

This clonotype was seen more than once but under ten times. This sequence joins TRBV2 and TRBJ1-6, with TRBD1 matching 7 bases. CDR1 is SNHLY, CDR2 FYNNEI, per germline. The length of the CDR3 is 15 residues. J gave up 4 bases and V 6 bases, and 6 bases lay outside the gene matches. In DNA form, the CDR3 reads TGTGCCAGCAGGATGGGACAGTTTTATAATTCACCCCTCCACTTT. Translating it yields CASRMGQFYNSPLHF.

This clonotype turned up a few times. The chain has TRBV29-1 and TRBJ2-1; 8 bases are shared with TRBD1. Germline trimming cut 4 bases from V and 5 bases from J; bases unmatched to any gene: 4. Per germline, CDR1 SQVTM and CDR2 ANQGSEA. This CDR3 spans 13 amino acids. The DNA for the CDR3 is TGCAGCGTTGCCGACAGGGGAGACAATGAGCAGTTCTTC. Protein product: CSVADRGDNEQFF.

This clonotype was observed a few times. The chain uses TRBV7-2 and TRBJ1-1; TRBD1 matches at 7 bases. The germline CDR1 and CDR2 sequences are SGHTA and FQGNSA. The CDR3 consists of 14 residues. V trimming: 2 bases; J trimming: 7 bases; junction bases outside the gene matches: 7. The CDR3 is CASSLNRGRSEAFF. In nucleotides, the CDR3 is TGTGCCAGCAGCTTAAACAGGGGTAGGAGTGAAGCTTTCTTT.

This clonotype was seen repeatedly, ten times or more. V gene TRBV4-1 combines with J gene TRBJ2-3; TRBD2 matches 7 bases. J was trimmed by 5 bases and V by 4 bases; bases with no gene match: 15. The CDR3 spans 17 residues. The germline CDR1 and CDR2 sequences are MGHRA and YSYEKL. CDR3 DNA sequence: TGCGCCAGCAGCCGAGGCCTCGGGGAGGGTGCCGTAGATACGCAGTATTTT. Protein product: CASSRGLGEGAVDTQYF.

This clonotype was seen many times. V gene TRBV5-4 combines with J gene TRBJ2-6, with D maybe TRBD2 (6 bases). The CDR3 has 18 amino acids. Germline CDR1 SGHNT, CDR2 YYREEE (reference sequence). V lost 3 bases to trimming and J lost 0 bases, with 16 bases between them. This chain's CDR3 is CASSSRAGMSSGANVLTF. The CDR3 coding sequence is TGTGCCAGCAGCTCCCGCGCGGGGATGAGCTCTGGGGCCAACGTCCTGACTTTC. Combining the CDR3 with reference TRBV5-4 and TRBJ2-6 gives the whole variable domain ETGVTQSPTHLIKTRGQQVTLRCSSQSGHNTVSWYQQALGQGPQFIFQYYREEENGRGNFPPRFSGLQFPNYSSELNVNALELDDSALYLCASSSRAGMSSGANVLTFGAGSRLTVL.

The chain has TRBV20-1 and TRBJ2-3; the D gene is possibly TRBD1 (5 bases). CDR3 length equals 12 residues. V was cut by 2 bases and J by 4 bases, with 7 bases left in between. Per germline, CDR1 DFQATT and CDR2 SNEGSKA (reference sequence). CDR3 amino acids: CSARQGSDTQYF. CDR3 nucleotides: TGCAGTGCTAGACAGGGATCAGATACGCAGTATTTT.

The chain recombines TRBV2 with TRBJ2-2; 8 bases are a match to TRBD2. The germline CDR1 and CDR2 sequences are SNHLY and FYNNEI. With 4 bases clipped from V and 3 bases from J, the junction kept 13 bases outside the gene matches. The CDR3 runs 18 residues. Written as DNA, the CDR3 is TGTGCCAGCAGTGCCCGTCGAACTAGCGGAAGGGACACCGGGGAGCTGTTTTTT. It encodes CASSARRTSGRDTGELFF.

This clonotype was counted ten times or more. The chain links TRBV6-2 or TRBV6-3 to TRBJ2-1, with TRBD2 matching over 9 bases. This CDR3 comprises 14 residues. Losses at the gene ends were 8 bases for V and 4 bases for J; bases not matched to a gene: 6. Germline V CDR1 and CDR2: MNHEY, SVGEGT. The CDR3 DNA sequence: TGTGCCAGCGTAGCGGGAGTTTCGTACAATGAGCAGTTCTTC. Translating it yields CASVAGVSYNEQFF.

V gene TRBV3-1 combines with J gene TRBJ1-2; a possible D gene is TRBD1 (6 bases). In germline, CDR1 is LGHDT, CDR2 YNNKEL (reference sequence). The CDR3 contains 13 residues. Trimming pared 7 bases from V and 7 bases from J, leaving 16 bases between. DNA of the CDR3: TGTGCCAGCACCCCCGTCAGGGGCCCTGGCTACACCTTC. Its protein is CASTPVRGPGYTF.

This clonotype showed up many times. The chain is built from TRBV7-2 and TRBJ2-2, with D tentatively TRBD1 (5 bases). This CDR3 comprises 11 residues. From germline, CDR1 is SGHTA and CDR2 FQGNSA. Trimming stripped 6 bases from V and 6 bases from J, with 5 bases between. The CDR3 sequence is CASRQAGELFF. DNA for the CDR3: TGTGCCAGCAGACAGGCCGGGGAGCTGTTTTTT.

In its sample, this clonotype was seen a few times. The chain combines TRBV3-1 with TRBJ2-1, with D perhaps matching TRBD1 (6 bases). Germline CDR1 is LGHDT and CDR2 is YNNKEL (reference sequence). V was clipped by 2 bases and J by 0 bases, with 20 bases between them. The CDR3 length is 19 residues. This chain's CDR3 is CASSQYLVRQGSSYNEQFF. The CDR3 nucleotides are TGTGCCAGCAGCCAATATCTAGTTCGGCAGGGGAGCTCCTACAATGAGCAGTTCTTC.

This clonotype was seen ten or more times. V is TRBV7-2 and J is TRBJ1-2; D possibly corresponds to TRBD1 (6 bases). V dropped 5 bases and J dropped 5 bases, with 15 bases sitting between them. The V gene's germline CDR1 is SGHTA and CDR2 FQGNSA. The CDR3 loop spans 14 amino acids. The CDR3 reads CASSQGRTRYGYTF. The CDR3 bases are TGTGCCAGCAGCCAGGGGAGGACTAGGTATGGCTACACCTTC. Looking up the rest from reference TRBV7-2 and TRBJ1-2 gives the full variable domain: GAGVSQSPSNKVTEKGKDVELRCDPISGHTALYWYRQSLGQGLEFLIYFQGNSAPDKSGLPSDRFSAERTGGSVSTLTIQRTQQEDSAVYLCASSQGRTRYGYTFGSGTRLTVV.

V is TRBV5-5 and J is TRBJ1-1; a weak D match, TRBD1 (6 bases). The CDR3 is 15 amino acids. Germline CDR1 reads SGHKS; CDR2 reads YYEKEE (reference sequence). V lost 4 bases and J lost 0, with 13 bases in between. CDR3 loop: CASSVQGPMNTEAFF. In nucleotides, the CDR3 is TGTGCCAGCAGCGTACAGGGCCCCATGAACACTGAAGCTTTCTTT.